This entry features one T cell receptor (beta chain) sequence. Antigen: not known. Sequencing used immunoSEQ multiplex PCR; TCRdb keeps in-frame clones, though not all of them. The sample shows roughly 99,000 clones, roughly 90% of them seen only once. The germline gives CDR1 MGHRA, CDR2 YSYEKL. This CDR3 comprises 18 residues. Trimming removed 6 bases at V and 3 bases at J, with 26 bases between. The sample is drawn from a study of T cell responses to AZD1222 COVID-19 vaccine. Regarding the study as a whole: The study found Spike-specific TCR breadth and depth rose after two AZD1222 doses. Along spike, vaccine-associated CD4 TCRs were found throughout, with dominance at 160-218 and 743-854.

The rearrangement links TRBV4-1 to TRBJ1-1; perhaps TRBD1 as D (5 bases). This sequence originates from an adult in good health. The specimen comprised peripheral blood, sampled on day 0 of AZD1222 vaccination. This chain's CDR3 is CASSHIPRAGAPDTEAFF. The CDR3, as DNA: TGCGCCAGCAGTCACATACCCAGGGCCGGGGCGCCGGACACTGAAGCTTTCTTT.